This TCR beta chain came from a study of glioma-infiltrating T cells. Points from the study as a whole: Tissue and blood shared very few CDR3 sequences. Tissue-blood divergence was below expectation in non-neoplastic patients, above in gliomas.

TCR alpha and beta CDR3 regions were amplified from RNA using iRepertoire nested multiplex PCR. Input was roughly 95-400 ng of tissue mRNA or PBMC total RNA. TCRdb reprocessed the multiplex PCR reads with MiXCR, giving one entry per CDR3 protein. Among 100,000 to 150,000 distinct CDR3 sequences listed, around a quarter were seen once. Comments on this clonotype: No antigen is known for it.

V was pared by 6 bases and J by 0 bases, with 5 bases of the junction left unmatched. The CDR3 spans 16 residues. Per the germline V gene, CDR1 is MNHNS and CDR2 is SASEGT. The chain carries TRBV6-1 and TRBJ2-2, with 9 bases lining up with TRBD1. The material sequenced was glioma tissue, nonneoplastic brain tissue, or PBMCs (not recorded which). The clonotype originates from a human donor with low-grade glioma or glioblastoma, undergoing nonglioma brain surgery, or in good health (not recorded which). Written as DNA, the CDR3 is TGTGCCAGCAGACGCAACAGGGGGCCGAACACCGGGGAGCTGTTTTTT. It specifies CASRRNRGPNTGELFF.